This TCR beta chain was retrieved from a study of memory CD4+ T cells and cytomegalovirus serostatus. The overall study: This sample comes from healthy Belgian adults, fewer than ten CMV seropositive, approximately 24 seronegative.

As regards this clone: Its cognate antigen is unknown.

Single viable CD3+CD4+CD8-CD45RO+ cells were sorted as the memory CD4+ T cells. V was clipped by 6 bases and J by 3 bases; unmatched bases: 4. This CDR3 is built from 14 residues. Germline assignment: CDR1 MNHEY and CDR2 SVGAGI. Points from the study as a whole: CD4+ memory repertoires contained about 40% of the roughly 150 reported CMV TCRbeta sequences. Median bootstrapped AUC for CMV status was approximately 0.96 originally, approximately 0.9 US-trained.

TCRdb's copy holds only in-frame clones and misses some; the assay was immunoSEQ multiplex PCR. The sample yields tens of thousands of clones, 79% seen once. The TCR comes from an adult in good health and CMV-seronegative. The sample taken for sequencing was memory CD4+ T cells from blood. The chain recombines TRBV6-5 with TRBJ2-3; TRBD1 agrees at 9 bases. The CDR3 loop reads CASRTGTGTDTQYF. The CDR3 DNA sequence: TGTGCCAGCAGGACCGGGACAGGGACAGATACGCAGTATTTT.